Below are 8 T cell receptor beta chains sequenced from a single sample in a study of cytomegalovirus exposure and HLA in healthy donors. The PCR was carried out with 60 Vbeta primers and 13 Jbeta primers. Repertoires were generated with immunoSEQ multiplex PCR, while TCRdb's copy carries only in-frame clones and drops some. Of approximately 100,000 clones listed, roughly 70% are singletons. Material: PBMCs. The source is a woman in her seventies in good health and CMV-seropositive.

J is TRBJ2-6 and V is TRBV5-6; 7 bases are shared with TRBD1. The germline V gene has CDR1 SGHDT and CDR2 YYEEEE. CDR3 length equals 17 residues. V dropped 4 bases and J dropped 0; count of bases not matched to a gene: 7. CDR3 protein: CASSPTGIPSGANVLTF. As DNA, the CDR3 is TGTGCCAGCAGCCCGACAGGGATTCCCTCTGGGGCCAACGTCCTGACTTTC.

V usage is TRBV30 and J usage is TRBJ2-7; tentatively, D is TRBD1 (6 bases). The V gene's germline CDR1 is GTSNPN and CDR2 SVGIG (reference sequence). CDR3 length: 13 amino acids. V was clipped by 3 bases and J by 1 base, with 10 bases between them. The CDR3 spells CAWSLGGSYEQYF. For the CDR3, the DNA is TGTGCCTGGAGCCTAGGGGGTTCCTACGAGCAGTACTTC.

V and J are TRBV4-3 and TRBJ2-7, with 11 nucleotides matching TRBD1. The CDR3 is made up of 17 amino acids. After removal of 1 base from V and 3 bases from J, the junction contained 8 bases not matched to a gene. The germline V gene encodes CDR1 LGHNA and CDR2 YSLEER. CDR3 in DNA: TGCGCCAGCAGCCAAGCCATCTCCGGGACAGGGGGCTACGAGCAGTACTTC. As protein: CASSQAISGTGGYEQYF.

This CDR3 is CARAGETGAPRETQYF. CDR3 bases: TGCGCCAGAGCCGGTGAGACAGGGGCGCCCCGGGAGACCCAGTACTTC. The rearrangement uses TRBV5-1 and TRBJ2-5, with 8 bases fitting TRBD1. The CDR3 runs to 16 residues. Germline CDR1 and CDR2: SGHRS and YFSETQ. Germline trimming cut 8 bases from V and 5 bases from J; bases unmatched to any gene: 17.

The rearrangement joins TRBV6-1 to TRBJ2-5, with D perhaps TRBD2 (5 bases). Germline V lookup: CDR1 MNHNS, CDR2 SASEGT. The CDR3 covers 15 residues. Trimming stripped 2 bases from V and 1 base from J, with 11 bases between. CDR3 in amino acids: CASSESAAGQETQYF. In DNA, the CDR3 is TGTGCCAGCAGTGAATCAGCGGCAGGCCAAGAGACCCAGTACTTC.

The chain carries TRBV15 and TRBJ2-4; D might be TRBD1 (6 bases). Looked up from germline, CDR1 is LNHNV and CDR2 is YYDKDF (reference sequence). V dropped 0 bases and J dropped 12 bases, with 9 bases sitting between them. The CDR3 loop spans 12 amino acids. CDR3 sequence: CATSREGQTQYF. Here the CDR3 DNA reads TGTGCCACCAGCAGAGAAGGACAGACTCAGTACTTC.

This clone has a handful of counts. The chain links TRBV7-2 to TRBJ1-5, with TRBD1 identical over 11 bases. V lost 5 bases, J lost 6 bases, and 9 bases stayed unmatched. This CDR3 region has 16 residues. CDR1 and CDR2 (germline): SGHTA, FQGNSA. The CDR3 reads CASSLAGQGVSQPQHF. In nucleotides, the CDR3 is TGTGCCAGCAGCCTCGCGGGACAGGGGGTCTCTCAGCCCCAGCATTTT.

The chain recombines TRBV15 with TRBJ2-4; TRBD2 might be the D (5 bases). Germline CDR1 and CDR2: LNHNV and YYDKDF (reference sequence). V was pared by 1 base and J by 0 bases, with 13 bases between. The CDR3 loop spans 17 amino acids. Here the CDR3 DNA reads TGTGCCACCAGCAGAGCGGAGGTAATCCTAGCCAAAAACATTCAGTACTTC. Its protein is CATSRAEVILAKNIQYF.